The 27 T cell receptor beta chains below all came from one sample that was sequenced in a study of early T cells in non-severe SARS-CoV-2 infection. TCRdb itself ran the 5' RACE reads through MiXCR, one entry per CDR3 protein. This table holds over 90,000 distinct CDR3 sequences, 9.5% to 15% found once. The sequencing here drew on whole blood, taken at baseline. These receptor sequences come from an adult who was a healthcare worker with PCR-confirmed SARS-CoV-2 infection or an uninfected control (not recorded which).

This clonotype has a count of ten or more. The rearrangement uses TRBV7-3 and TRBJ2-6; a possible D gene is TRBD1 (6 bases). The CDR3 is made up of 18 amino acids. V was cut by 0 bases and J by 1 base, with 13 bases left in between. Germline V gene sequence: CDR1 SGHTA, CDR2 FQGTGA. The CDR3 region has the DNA TGTGCCAGCAGCTTAACGGGCCCTACAGGGTCTGGGGCCAACGTCCTGACTTTC. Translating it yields CASSLTGPTGSGANVLTF.

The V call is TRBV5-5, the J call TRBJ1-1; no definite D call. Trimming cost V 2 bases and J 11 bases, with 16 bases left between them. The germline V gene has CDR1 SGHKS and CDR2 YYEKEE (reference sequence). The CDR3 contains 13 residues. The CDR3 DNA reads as TGTGCCAGCAGCTTTCAGACACCAAATGGGGCTTTCTTT. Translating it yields CASSFQTPNGAFF.

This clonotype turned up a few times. CDR3 region: CASSLGQGSIEQYF. In DNA form, the CDR3 reads TGTGCCAGCAGTTTGGGACAGGGATCAATCGAGCAGTACTTC. J is TRBJ2-7 and V is TRBV6-5; 9 bases are a match to TRBD1. Trimming removed 4 bases from V and 6 bases from J; junction bases left unmatched: 7. CDR1 and CDR2 from the germline V gene are MNHEY and SVGAGI. The CDR3 loop spans 14 amino acids.

CDR3 protein: CSVELKGGNTEAFF. The CDR3 nucleotides read TGCAGCGTTGAATTAAAAGGAGGGAACACTGAAGCTTTCTTT. V gene TRBV29-1 combines with J gene TRBJ1-1; D is ambiguous. Germline V gene sequence: CDR1 SQVTM, CDR2 ANQGSEA. The length of the CDR3 is 14 residues. With 2 bases removed from V and 1 base from J, the gap between germline ends came to 11 bases. Full variable domain (missing parts from reference TRBV29-1 and TRBJ1-1): SAVISQKPSRDICQRGTSLTIQCQVDSQVTMMFWYRQQPGQSLTLIATANQGSEATYESGFVIDKFPISRPNLTFSTLTVSNMSPEDSSIYLCSVELKGGNTEAFFGQGTRLTVV.

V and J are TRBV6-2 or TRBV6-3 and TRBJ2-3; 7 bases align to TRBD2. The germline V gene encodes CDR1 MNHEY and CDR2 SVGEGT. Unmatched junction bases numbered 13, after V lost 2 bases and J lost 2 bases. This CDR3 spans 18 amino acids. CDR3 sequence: CASSYVWASGRTTDTQYF. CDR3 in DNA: TGTGCCAGCAGTTACGTGTGGGCTAGCGGAAGGACCACAGATACGCAGTATTTT.

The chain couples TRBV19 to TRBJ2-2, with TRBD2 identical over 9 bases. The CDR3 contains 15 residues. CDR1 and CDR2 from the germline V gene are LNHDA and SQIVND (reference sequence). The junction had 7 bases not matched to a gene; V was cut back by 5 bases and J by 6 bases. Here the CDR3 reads CASSLAGVSAGELFF. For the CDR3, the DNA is TGTGCCAGTAGTTTAGCGGGAGTTAGCGCCGGGGAGCTGTTTTTT.

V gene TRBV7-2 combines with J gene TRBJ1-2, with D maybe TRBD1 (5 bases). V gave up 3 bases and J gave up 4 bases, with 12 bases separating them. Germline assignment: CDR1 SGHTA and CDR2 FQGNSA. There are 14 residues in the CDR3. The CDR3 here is CASSFPGRSYGYTF. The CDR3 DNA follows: TGTGCCAGCAGCTTCCCGGGACGGAGCTATGGCTACACCTTC.

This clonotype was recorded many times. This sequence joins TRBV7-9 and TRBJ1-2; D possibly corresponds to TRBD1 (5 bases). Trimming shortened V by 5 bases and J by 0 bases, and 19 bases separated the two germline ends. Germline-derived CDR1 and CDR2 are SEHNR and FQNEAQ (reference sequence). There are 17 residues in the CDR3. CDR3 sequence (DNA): TGTGCCAGCAGCCCCGACAGCGGGCTAGGGTCTAACTATGGCTACACCTTC. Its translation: CASSPDSGLGSNYGYTF.

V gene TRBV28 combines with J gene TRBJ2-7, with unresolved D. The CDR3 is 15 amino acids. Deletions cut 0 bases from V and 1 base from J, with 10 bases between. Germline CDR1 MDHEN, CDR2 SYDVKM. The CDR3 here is CASSLWAATSYEQYF. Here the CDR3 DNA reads TGTGCCAGCAGTTTATGGGCCGCGACATCCTACGAGCAGTACTTC.

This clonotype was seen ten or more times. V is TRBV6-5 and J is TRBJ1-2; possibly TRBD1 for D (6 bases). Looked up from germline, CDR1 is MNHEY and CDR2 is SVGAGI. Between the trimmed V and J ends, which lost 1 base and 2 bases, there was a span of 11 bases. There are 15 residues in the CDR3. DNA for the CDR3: TGTGCCAGCAGTTACTATGACAGGCAAAACTATGGCTACACCTTC. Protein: CASSYYDRQNYGYTF.

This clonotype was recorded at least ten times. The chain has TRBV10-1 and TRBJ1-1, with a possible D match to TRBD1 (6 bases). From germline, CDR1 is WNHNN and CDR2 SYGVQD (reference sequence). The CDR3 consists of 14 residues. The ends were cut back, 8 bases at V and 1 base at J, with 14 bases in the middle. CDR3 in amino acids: CASSIDRTNTEAFF. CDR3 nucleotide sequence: TGCGCCAGCTCAATTGACAGGACGAACACTGAAGCTTTCTTT.

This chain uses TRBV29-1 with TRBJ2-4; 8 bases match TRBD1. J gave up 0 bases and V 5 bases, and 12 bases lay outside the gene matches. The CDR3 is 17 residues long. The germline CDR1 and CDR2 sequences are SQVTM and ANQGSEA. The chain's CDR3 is CSVRIQGVPLAKNIQYF. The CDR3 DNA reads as TGCAGCGTTCGCATACAGGGGGTTCCTCTAGCCAAAAACATTCAGTACTTC.

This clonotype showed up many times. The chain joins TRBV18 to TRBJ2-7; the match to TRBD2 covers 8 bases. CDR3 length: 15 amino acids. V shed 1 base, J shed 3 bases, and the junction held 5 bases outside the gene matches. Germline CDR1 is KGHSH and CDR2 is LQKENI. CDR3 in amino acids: CASSPQAGGYYEQYF. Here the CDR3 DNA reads TGTGCCAGCTCACCACAGGCGGGAGGATACTACGAGCAGTACTTC.

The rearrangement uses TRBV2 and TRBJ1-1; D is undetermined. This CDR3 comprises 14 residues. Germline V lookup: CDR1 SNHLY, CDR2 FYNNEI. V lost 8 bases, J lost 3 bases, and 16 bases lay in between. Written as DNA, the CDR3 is TGTGCCAGCCAGATGTTTAAGCAGTACACTGAAGCTTTCTTT. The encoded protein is CASQMFKQYTEAFF.

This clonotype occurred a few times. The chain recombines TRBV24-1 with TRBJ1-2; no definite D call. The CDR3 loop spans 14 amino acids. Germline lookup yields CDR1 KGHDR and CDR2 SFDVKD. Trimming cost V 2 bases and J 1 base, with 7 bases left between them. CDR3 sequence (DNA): TGTGCCACCAGTGATTGGCAGAATAACTATGGCTACACCTTC. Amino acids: CATSDWQNNYGYTF.

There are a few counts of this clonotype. Here the CDR3 reads CASSVGLGRALQETQYF. DNA of the CDR3: TGTGCCAGCAGCGTAGGCCTCGGGCGGGCCCTCCAAGAGACCCAGTACTTC. The V and J genes are TRBV9 and TRBJ2-5; a possible D gene is TRBD2 (5 bases). Germline assignment: CDR1 SGDLS and CDR2 YYNGEE. The CDR3 runs 17 residues. V was cut by 0 bases and J by 1 base, with 16 bases left in between.

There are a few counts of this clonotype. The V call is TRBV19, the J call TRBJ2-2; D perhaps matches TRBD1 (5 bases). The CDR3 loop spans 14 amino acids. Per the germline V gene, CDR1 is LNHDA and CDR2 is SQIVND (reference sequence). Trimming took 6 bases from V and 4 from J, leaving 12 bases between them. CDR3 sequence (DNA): TGTGCCAGTAGAGACAGACCCGTCACCGGGGAGCTGTTTTTT. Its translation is CASRDRPVTGELFF.

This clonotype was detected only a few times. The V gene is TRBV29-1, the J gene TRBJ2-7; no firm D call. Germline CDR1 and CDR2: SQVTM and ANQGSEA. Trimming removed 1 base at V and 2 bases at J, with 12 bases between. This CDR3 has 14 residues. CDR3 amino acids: CSVEVRAAAYEQYF. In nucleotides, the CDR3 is TGCAGCGTTGAAGTCCGCGCAGCCGCCTACGAGCAGTACTTC.

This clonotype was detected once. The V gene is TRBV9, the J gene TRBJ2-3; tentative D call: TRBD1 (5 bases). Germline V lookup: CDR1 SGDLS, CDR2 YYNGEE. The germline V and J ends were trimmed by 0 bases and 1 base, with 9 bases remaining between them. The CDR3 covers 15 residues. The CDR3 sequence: CASSVGSGRTDTQYF. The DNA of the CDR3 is TGTGCCAGCAGCGTAGGCTCAGGGCGCACAGATACGCAGTATTTT.

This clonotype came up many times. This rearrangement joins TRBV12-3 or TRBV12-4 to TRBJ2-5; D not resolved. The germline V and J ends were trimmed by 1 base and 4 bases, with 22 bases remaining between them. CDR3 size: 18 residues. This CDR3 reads CASSLGGSGLSRGETQYF. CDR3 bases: TGTGCCAGCAGTTTAGGGGGTTCGGGCCTGTCGAGAGGAGAGACCCAGTACTTC.

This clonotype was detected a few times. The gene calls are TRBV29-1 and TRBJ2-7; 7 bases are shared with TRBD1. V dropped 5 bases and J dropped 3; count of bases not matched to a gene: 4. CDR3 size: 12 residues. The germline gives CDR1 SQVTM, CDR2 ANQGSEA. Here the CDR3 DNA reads TGCAGCGTTTGGGACAGAGACTACGAGCAGTACTTC. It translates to CSVWDRDYEQYF.

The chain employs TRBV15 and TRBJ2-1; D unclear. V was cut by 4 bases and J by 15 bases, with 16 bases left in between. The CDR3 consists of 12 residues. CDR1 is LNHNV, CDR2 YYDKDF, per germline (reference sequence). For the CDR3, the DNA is TGTGCCACCAGCACCGAGAGCGAAGAGGTGTTCTTC. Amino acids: CATSTESEEVFF. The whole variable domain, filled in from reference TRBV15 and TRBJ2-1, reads DAMVIQNPRYQVTQFGKPVTLSCSQTLNHNVMYWYQQKSSQAPKLLFHYYDKDFNNEADTPDNFQSRRPNTSFCFLDIRSPGLGDTAMYLCATSTESEEVFFGPGTRLTVL.

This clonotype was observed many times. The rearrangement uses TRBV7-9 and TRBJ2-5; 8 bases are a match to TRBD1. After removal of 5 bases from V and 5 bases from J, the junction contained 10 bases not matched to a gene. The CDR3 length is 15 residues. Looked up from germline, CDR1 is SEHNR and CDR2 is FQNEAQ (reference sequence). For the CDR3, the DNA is TGTGCCAGCAGCCCGAAGGACAGGGTGCGGGAGACCCAGTACTTC. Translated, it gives CASSPKDRVRETQYF.

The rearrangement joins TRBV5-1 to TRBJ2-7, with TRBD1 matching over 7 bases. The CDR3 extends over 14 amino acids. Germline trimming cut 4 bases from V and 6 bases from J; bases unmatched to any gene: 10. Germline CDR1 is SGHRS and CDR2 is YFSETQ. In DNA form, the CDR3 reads TGCGCCAGCAGCCGGGCACGGACAGGTGGCGAGCAGTACTTC. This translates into CASSRARTGGEQYF.

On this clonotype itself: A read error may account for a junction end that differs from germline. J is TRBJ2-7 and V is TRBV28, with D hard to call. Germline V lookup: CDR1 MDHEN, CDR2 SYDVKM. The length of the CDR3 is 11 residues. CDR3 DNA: TGTGCCAGCAGTCCATCCTTCGAGCAGTACTTC. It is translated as CASSPSFEQYF.

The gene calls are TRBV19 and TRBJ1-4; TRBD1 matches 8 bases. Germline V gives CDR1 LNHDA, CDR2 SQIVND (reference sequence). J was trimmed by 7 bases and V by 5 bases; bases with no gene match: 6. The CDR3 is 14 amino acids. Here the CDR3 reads CASSPFTGGEKLFF. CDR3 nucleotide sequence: TGTGCCAGTAGTCCGTTTACAGGGGGTGAAAAACTGTTTTTT.

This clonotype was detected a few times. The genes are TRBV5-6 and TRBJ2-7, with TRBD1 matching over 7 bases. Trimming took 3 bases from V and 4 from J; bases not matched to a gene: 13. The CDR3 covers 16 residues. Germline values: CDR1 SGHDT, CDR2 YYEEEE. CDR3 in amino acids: CASSYFPGTVKYEQYF. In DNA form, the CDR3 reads TGTGCCAGCAGCTACTTTCCCGGGACAGTGAAGTACGAGCAGTACTTC.